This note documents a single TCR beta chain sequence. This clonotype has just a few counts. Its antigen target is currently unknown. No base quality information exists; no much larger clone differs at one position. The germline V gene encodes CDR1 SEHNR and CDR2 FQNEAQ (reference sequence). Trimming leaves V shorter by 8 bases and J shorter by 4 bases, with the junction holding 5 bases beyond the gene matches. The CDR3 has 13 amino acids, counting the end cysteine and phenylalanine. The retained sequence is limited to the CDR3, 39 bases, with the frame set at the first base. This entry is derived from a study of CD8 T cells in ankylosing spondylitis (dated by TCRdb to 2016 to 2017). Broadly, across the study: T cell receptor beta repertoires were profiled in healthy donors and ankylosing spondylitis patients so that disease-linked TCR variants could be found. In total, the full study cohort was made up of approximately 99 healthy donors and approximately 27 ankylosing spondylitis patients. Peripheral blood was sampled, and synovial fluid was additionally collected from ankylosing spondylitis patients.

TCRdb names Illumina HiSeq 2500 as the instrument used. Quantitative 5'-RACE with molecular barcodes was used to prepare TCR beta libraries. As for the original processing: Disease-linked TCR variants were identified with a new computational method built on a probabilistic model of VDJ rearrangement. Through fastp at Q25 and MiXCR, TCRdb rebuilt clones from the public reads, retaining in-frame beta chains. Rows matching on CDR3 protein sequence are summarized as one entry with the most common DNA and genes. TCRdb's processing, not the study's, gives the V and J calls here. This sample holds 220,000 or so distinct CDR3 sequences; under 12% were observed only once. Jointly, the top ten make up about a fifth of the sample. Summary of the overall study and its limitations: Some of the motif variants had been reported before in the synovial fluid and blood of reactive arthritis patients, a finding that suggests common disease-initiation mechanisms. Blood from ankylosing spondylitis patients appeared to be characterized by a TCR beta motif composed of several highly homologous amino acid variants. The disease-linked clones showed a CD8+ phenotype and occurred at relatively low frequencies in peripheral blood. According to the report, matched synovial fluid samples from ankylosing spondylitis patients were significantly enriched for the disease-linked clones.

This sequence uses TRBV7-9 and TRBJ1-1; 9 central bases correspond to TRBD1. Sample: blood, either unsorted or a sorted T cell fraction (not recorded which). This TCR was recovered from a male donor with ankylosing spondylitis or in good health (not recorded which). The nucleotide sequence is TGTGCCAGCGGACAGGGGAAAGGCACTGAAGCTTTCTTT. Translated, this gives CASGQGKGTEAFF.